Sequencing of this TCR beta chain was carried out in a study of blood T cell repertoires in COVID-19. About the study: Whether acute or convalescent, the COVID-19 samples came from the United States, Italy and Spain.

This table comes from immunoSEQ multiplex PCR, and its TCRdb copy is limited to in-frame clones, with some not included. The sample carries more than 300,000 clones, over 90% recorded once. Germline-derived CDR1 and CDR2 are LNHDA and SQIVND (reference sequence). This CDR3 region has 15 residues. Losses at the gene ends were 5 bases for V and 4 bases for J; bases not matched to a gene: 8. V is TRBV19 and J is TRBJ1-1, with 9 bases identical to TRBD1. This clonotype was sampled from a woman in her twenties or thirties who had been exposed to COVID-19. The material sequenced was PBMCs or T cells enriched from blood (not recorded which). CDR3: CASSDSRQGVTEAFF. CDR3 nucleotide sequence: TGTGCCAGTAGTGACAGTCGACAGGGGGTCACTGAAGCTTTCTTT.